This T cell receptor (beta chain) was identified during a study of T cell responses to AZD1222 COVID-19 vaccine. Measured with immunoSEQ multiplex PCR; TCRdb has only the in-frame clones, and not every one. The sample has some 130,000 clones, roughly 93% seen once. This CDR3 is built from 16 residues. Germline CDR1 MGHRA, CDR2 YSYEKL. Between the trimmed V and J ends, which lost 0 bases and 6 bases, there was a span of 15 bases. The chain is built from TRBV4-1 and TRBJ2-1; unclear D gene. The sample in question was peripheral blood, obtained 28 days after the second AZD1222 dose. The origin of this receptor is an adult who received the AZD1222 COVID-19 vaccine. The CDR3 coding sequence is TGCGCCAGCAGCCAAGACCGGGCCCCAGGATCCAATGAGCAGTTCTTC. It specifies CASSQDRAPGSNEQFF.